What follows are 29 T cell receptor beta chains derived from one specimen sequenced in a study of siplizumab effects on memory and regulatory T cells. No antigen has been assigned to these receptors. Clones were sequenced by immunoSEQ multiplex PCR, and TCRdb holds only the in-frame ones, with some missing. The sample consists of about 13,000 clones, around 40% of them appearing once. The mixed lymphocyte reaction cells underwent coculture at 37°C for 6 days. Source material: CFSE-low (dividing) CD8+ T cells sorted from an allogeneic mixed lymphocyte reaction. Receptor source: a human donor in good health; the cells came from an allogeneic mixed lymphocyte reaction.

This clone is judged medium-sized. The chain employs TRBV14 and TRBJ1-2, with 7 bases fitting TRBD1. Germline CDR1 SGHDN, CDR2 FVKESK. After removal of 3 bases from V and 3 bases from J, the junction contained 4 bases not matched to a gene. The CDR3 is made up of 14 amino acids. The CDR3 sequence is CASSHVQGYYGYTF. The CDR3 nucleotides are TGTGCCAGCAGCCACGTACAGGGGTACTATGGCTACACCTTC.

The chain carries TRBV7-8 and TRBJ1-1; D is perhaps TRBD1 (6 bases). The V end lost 1 base, the J end lost 3 bases, and 12 bases lay between the germline ends. Germline V lookup: CDR1 SGHVS, CDR2 FQNEAQ. The CDR3 length is 15 residues. The CDR3 nucleotides read TGTGCCAGCAGCTTAGTCACCCCAGGGGACACTGAAGCTTTCTTT. This codes for CASSLVTPGDTEAFF.

The gene calls are TRBV7-9 and TRBJ2-1; 8 nucleotides match TRBD2. The CDR3 sequence is 17 residues long. Per germline, CDR1 SEHNR and CDR2 FQNEAQ (reference sequence). V trimming: 6 bases; J trimming: 7 bases; junction bases outside the gene matches: 17. The CDR3 region is CASSFTLAAGGRNEQFF. The CDR3 bases are TGTGCCAGCAGTTTCACCCTCGCGGCGGGGGGTAGGAATGAGCAGTTCTTC.

The rearrangement links TRBV6-5 to TRBJ1-1; D is unclear. The CDR3 has 13 amino acids. Per germline, CDR1 MNHEY and CDR2 SVGAGI. V shed 2 bases and J shed 0 bases, with 4 bases lying between them. CDR3 in amino acids: CASSYVLNTEAFF. The CDR3 DNA follows: TGTGCCAGCAGTTACGTGCTGAACACTGAAGCTTTCTTT.

This chain uses TRBV4-3 with TRBJ2-1; TRBD2 is a possible D gene (6 bases). The V and J ends lost 0 bases and 16 bases respectively, with 19 bases between them. This CDR3 contains 14 residues. Germline V gives CDR1 LGHNA, CDR2 YSLEER. CDR3 protein: CASSQDQTSGLFFF. The CDR3 DNA is TGCGCCAGCAGCCAAGATCAGACTAGTGGATTGTTTTTCTTC.

This clone was observed a handful of times. The rearrangement uses TRBV30 and TRBJ2-1; no clear D. Germline V gene data show CDR1 as GTSNPN and CDR2 as SVGIG (reference sequence). The CDR3 length is 13 residues. Trimming cost V 2 bases and J 7 bases, with 12 bases left between them. The chain's CDR3 is CAWSLGRWNEQFF. The CDR3 DNA sequence: TGTGCCTGGAGTCTAGGTCGGTGGAATGAGCAGTTCTTC.

This clone has a handful of counts. V gene TRBV9 combines with J gene TRBJ2-3, with D perhaps TRBD1 (5 bases). Per germline, CDR1 SGDLS and CDR2 YYNGEE. This CDR3 comprises 13 residues. Trimming shortened V by 4 bases and J by 2 bases, and 8 bases separated the two germline ends. The CDR3 is CASSPQVTDTQYF. In DNA form, the CDR3 reads TGTGCCAGCAGCCCACAGGTCACAGATACGCAGTATTTT.

V usage is TRBV6-6 and J usage is TRBJ2-1; possibly TRBD1 or TRBD2 for D (5 bases each). With 7 bases removed from V and 5 bases from J, the gap between germline ends came to 18 bases. Germline V CDR1 and CDR2: MNHNY, SVGAGI (reference sequence). The CDR3 extends over 15 amino acids. The CDR3 DNA reads as TGTGCCAGCACCGGTGGGGAGACGGGGCACAATGAGCAGTTCTTC. As protein: CASTGGETGHNEQFF.

The chain combines TRBV6-5 with TRBJ2-2; 8 nucleotides agree with TRBD1. J lost 1 base, V lost 5 bases, and 3 bases had no gene match. The CDR3 has 15 residues. Germline V gene sequence: CDR1 MNHEY, CDR2 SVGAGI. The CDR3 bases are TGTGCCAGCAGTCCAGGGACAGGGAACACCGGGGAGCTGTTTTTT. It yields the protein CASSPGTGNTGELFF.

This rearrangement joins TRBV27 to TRBJ1-5; D is unresolved. CDR3 length: 15 residues. Deletions cut 5 bases from V and 5 bases from J, with 16 bases between. Germline loops: CDR1 MNHEY, CDR2 SMNVEV (reference sequence). The CDR3, as DNA: TGTGCCAGCAGTCCCAGGCCCCGATTAGATCAGCCCCAGCATTTT. Encoded protein: CASSPRPRLDQPQHF.

This clone was detected ten times or more. This chain links TRBV6-5 with TRBJ1-1, with D perhaps matching TRBD1 (5 bases). V was cut by 3 bases and J by 4 bases, with 12 bases left in between. Germline lookup yields CDR1 MNHEY and CDR2 SVGAGI. The CDR3 totals 14 residues. The CDR3 region has the DNA TGTGCCAGCAGTTATGTGGAGGGGAGCACTGAAGCTTTCTTT. Its translation: CASSYVEGSTEAFF.

This clone occurred once. This chain connects TRBV2 to TRBJ2-7; the D is unclear. V dropped 5 bases and J dropped 5 bases, with 7 bases sitting between them. There are 11 residues in the CDR3. The germline CDR1 and CDR2 sequences are SNHLY and FYNNEI. Here the CDR3 reads CASSQSDEQYF. CDR3 DNA sequence: TGTGCCAGCAGTCAATCGGACGAGCAGTACTTC.

The chain carries TRBV5-5 and TRBJ1-5; D not resolved. CDR1 is SGHKS and CDR2 is YYEKEE in the germline V gene (reference sequence). Trimming left V 0 bases short and J 0 bases short, with 7 bases between. There are 15 residues in the CDR3. The DNA for the CDR3 is TGTGCCAGCAGCTTGGCAGATTATAGCAATCAGCCCCAGCATTTT. It encodes CASSLADYSNQPQHF.

The chain couples TRBV4-1 to TRBJ1-2; 11 bases match TRBD1. The V and J ends lost 0 bases and 5 bases, in that order; junction bases with no gene match: 2. The germline V gene encodes CDR1 MGHRA and CDR2 YSYEKL. The CDR3 runs 15 residues. The CDR3 DNA follows: TGCGCCAGCAGCCAAGACCGGGACAGGGGGTATGGCTACACCTTC. It is translated as CASSQDRDRGYGYTF.

This clone was seen more than once but under ten times. This chain links TRBV6-4 with TRBJ2-3; D is uncertain. V was trimmed by 0 bases and J by 2 bases, leaving 3 bases between them. Germline assignment: CDR1 MRHNA and CDR2 SNTAGT. The CDR3 runs 13 residues. The chain's CDR3 is CASSDSNTDTQYF. The CDR3 region has the DNA TGTGCCAGCAGTGACTCAAACACAGATACGCAGTATTTT.

This clone turned up a few times. The genes are TRBV2 and TRBJ2-3, with no clear D. Trimming stripped 6 bases from V and 1 base from J, with 17 bases between. The CDR3 extends over 16 amino acids. Germline V gives CDR1 SNHLY, CDR2 FYNNEI. The CDR3 sequence is CASRAMGFRGTDTQYF. The CDR3 nucleotides are TGTGCCAGCAGGGCGATGGGGTTCCGGGGCACAGATACGCAGTATTTT. Based on the CDR3 plus reference TRBV2 and TRBJ2-3, the full variable domain is EPEVTQTPSHQVTQMGQEVILRCVPISNHLYFYWYRQILGQKVEFLVSFYNNEISEKSEIFDDQFSVERPDGSNFTLKIRSTKLEDSAMYFCASRAMGFRGTDTQYFGPGTRLTVL.

J is TRBJ2-7 and V is TRBV4-1; TRBD1 aligns across 9 bases. Germline CDR1 MGHRA, CDR2 YSYEKL. This CDR3 has 15 residues. V lost 0 bases and J lost 7; bases outside the gene matches: 7. The CDR3 is CASSQDYRGQWEQYF. CDR3 nucleotides: TGCGCCAGCAGCCAAGACTACAGGGGGCAATGGGAGCAGTACTTC.

This clone was recorded a few times. This rearrangement joins TRBV27 to TRBJ2-2; the D is unclear. The length of the CDR3 is 14 residues. Germline values: CDR1 MNHEY, CDR2 SMNVEV (reference sequence). The V and J ends lost 4 bases and 4 bases respectively, with 10 bases between them. CDR3 region: CASSSLSGTGELFF. The CDR3 coding sequence is TGTGCCAGCAGTTCTTTATCGGGCACCGGGGAGCTGTTTTTT.

V usage is TRBV10-3 and J usage is TRBJ1-1; a possible D gene is TRBD1 (5 bases). The V gene's germline CDR1 is ENHRY and CDR2 SYGVKD. V lost 0 bases to trimming and J lost 4 bases, with 6 bases between them. The CDR3 spans 13 residues. The CDR3 protein is CAISESGGTEAFF. The CDR3 DNA reads as TGTGCCATCAGTGAGTCTGGGGGCACTGAAGCTTTCTTT.

V and J are TRBV6-6 and TRBJ2-5; 10 bases align to TRBD1. CDR1 and CDR2 from the germline V gene are MNHNY and SVGAGI (reference sequence). The CDR3 consists of 15 residues. The J segment lost 4 bases and the V segment lost 0 bases, leaving 2 bases of the junction unmatched. As DNA, the CDR3 is TGTGCCAGCAGTTACTCTGGGACAGGGGTAGAGACCCAGTACTTC. Protein sequence: CASSYSGTGVETQYF.

By share of the sample, this clone is medium-sized. J is TRBJ2-7 and V is TRBV7-9; TRBD1 agrees at 7 bases. Per germline, CDR1 SEHNR and CDR2 FQNEAQ (reference sequence). J gave up 1 base and V 5 bases, and 5 bases lay outside the gene matches. The length of the CDR3 is 14 residues. CDR3 protein: CASSRDSTSYEQYF. The CDR3 nucleotides read TGTGCCAGCAGCCGGGACAGCACTTCCTACGAGCAGTACTTC. The entire variable domain, with the rest obtained from reference TRBV7-9 and TRBJ2-7, is as follows: DTGVSQNPRHKITKRGQNVTFRCDPISEHNRLYWYRQTLGQGPEFLTYFQNEAQLEKSRLLSDRFSAERPKGSFSTLEIQRTEQGDSAMYLCASSRDSTSYEQYFGPGTRLTVT.

V and J are TRBV27 and TRBJ2-1, with 12 bases that match TRBD2. The V gene's germline CDR1 is MNHEY and CDR2 SMNVEV (reference sequence). CDR3 length equals 14 residues. Trimming at V came to 6 bases and at J to 10 bases, leaving 7 bases not matched to a gene. The CDR3 sequence: CASSILAGGQEQFF. The CDR3 DNA is TGTGCCAGCAGCATTCTAGCGGGAGGGCAGGAGCAGTTCTTC.

In this sample, this clone is medium-sized. This chain connects TRBV1 to TRBJ2-5; whether TRBD1, the table's D call, matches the DNA was not checked. TRBV1 is a recognized pseudogene. CDR3 length: 16 residues. CDR3 in amino acids: CTSSPSRTGDQETQYF. The CDR3 DNA reads as TGCACCAGCAGCCCATCGAGGACAGGGGACCAAGAGACCCAGTACTTC.

The chain recombines TRBV6-1 with TRBJ1-2, with D unresolved. The CDR3 runs to 13 residues. V was pared by 7 bases and J by 3 bases, with 12 bases between. Germline V gives CDR1 MNHNS, CDR2 SASEGT. DNA for the CDR3: TGTGCCAGCAACGCTTTACTTTACTATGGCTACACCTTC. It yields the protein CASNALLYYGYTF.

V and J are TRBV19 and TRBJ1-4; no firm D call. Germline CDR1 reads LNHDA; CDR2 reads SQIVND (reference sequence). Trimming cost V 6 bases and J 3 bases, with 20 bases left between them. The CDR3 covers 17 residues. The CDR3 DNA reads as TGTGCCAGTAGCGGGGAGCCCCTGTGGGGTGCTAATGAAAAACTGTTTTTT. This sequence encodes CASSGEPLWGANEKLFF.

This chain joins TRBV27 and TRBJ2-3, with 11 bases that match TRBD2. This CDR3 spans 17 amino acids. J lost 1 base, V lost 1 base, and 4 bases had no gene match. CDR1 is MNHEY, CDR2 SMNVEV, per germline (reference sequence). Here the CDR3 DNA reads TGTGCCAGCAGTTTATTAGCACTAGCGGGAGGCACAGATACGCAGTATTTT. As protein: CASSLLALAGGTDTQYF.

CDR3 sequence: CAWRLAYEQYF. The CDR3 bases are TGTGCCTGGAGACTAGCTTACGAGCAGTACTTC. V gene TRBV30 combines with J gene TRBJ2-7; D possibly corresponds to TRBD2 (6 bases). Trimming cost V 3 bases and J 4 bases, with 7 bases left between them. This CDR3 spans 11 amino acids. Germline V gives CDR1 GTSNPN, CDR2 SVGIG (reference sequence).

For the CDR3, the DNA is TGTGCCAGCAGCTCGGTCGGGGGCCTGGGCTACACCTTC. Amino acid sequence: CASSSVGGLGYTF. This chain links TRBV5-6 with TRBJ1-2; D possibly corresponds to TRBD1 (6 bases). The CDR3 loop spans 13 amino acids. The ends were cut back, 3 bases at V and 8 bases at J, with 14 bases in the middle. CDR1 and CDR2 from the germline V gene are SGHDT and YYEEEE.

This clone was found a few times. This chain joins TRBV7-9 and TRBJ2-3; no firm D call. Germline V gene data show CDR1 as SEHNR and CDR2 as FQNEAQ (reference sequence). The V gene lost 5 bases and the J gene lost 5 bases, with 14 bases spanning the gap. This CDR3 comprises 14 residues. The DNA for the CDR3 is TGTGCCAGCAGCCCCCCGCGTGCGGAAGATACGCAGTATTTT. Translating gives CASSPPRAEDTQYF. Full variable domain (rest looked up from reference TRBV7-9 and TRBJ2-3): DTGVSQNPRHKITKRGQNVTFRCDPISEHNRLYWYRQTLGQGPEFLTYFQNEAQLEKSRLLSDRFSAERPKGSFSTLEIQRTEQGDSAMYLCASSPPRAEDTQYFGPGTRLTVL.